This passage covers 19 T cell receptor beta chains from one sample sequenced in a study of OX40 agonist ivuxolimab in advanced cancers. Libraries were prepared by immunoSEQ multiplex PCR; TCRdb keeps only in-frame clonotypes and omits some of them. The table has tens of thousands of clones, around 87% seen once. The sequenced sample was CD4+ or CD8+ T cells sorted from blood, obtained in a trial of the OX40 agonist ivuxolimab. All receptors derive from an adult with an advanced solid tumor such as melanoma, head and neck, liver or kidney cancer.

Points on this clone: Mismatch with germline at one junction end may stem from a read error. Here the CDR3 reads CANYPTGEGNTHTQYF. In DNA form, the CDR3 reads TGTGCCAACTATCCCACAGGGGAGGGGAACACACATACGCAGTATTTT. The chain carries TRBV14 and TRBJ2-3, with D perhaps being TRBD1 or TRBD2 (7 bases each). Germline CDR1 is SGHDN and CDR2 is FVKESK. CDR3 size: 16 residues.

This chain uses TRBV18 with TRBJ2-1, with D possibly matching TRBD2 (6 bases). Trimming pared 2 bases from V and 4 bases from J, leaving 12 bases between. This CDR3 has 15 amino acids. Germline loops: CDR1 KGHSH, CDR2 LQKENI. The CDR3 region is CASSPILREYNEQFF. The DNA for the CDR3 is TGTGCCAGCTCACCAATTTTGCGGGAATACAATGAGCAGTTCTTC.

This sequence joins TRBV18 and TRBJ2-7; 9 bases agree with TRBD1. The CDR3 has 14 residues. CDR1 KGHSH and CDR2 LQKENI come from the germline V gene. V shed 4 bases, J shed 4 bases, and the junction held 5 bases outside the gene matches. CDR3 bases: TGTGCCAGCTCACGCTCCGGGACAGGGTACGAGCAGTACTTC. Encoded protein: CASSRSGTGYEQYF.

This chain links TRBV28 with TRBJ2-7; 15 positions match TRBD2. This CDR3 has 17 amino acids. V shed 5 bases, J shed 2 bases, and the junction held 7 bases outside the gene matches. The germline CDR1 and CDR2 sequences are MDHEN and SYDVKM. The CDR3 region is CASSQWGLAGGAYEQYF. In DNA, the CDR3 is TGTGCCAGCAGTCAGTGGGGACTAGCGGGGGGAGCCTACGAGCAGTACTTC. Complete variable domain (other parts from reference TRBV28 and TRBJ2-7): DVKVTQSSRYLVKRTGEKVFLECVQDMDHENMFWYRQDPGLGLRLIYFSYDVKMKEKGDIPEGYSVSREKKERFSLILESASTNQTSMYLCASSQWGLAGGAYEQYFGPGTRLTVT.

The chain has TRBV28 and TRBJ2-2; 11 bases line up with TRBD2. Trimming removed 5 bases from V and 9 bases from J; junction bases left unmatched: 14. Per the germline V gene, CDR1 is MDHEN and CDR2 is SYDVKM. The CDR3 totals 17 residues. Here the CDR3 reads CASSLSIVSGGARELFF. CDR3 coding DNA: TGTGCCAGCAGTCTCTCAATCGTTAGCGGGGGGGCCCGGGAGCTGTTTTTT.

J is TRBJ1-5 and V is TRBV19, with 7 positions matching TRBD1. Germline assignment: CDR1 LNHDA and CDR2 SQIVND (reference sequence). The CDR3 length is 13 residues. Trimming at V came to 5 bases and at J to 6 bases, leaving 4 bases not matched to a gene. The CDR3 here is CASSDRVGQPQHF. The DNA for the CDR3 is TGTGCCAGTAGTGACAGGGTGGGTCAGCCCCAGCATTTT.

This sequence joins TRBV2 and TRBJ2-2; tentatively, D is TRBD2 (6 bases). Trimming shortened V by 1 base and J by 3 bases, and 12 bases separated the two germline ends. The CDR3 contains 16 residues. Germline V gives CDR1 SNHLY, CDR2 FYNNEI. The CDR3 nucleotides are TGTGCCAGCAGTGAAGTCTCCGGGAGAGACACCGGGGAGCTGTTTTTT. Translation: CASSEVSGRDTGELFF. Full variable domain (remainder filled in from reference TRBV2 and TRBJ2-2): EPEVTQTPSHQVTQMGQEVILRCVPISNHLYFYWYRQILGQKVEFLVSFYNNEISEKSEIFDDQFSVERPDGSNFTLKIRSTKLEDSAMYFCASSEVSGRDTGELFFGEGSRLTVL.

The chain links TRBV29-1 to TRBJ1-2; TRBD1 is a possible D gene (6 bases). The CDR3 is 14 amino acids. V lost 6 bases and J 0 bases, leaving 14 bases between the germline ends. Per germline, CDR1 SQVTM and CDR2 ANQGSEA. The CDR3 DNA is TGCAGCGTGGATCCCCAGGGGACTAACTATGGCTACACCTTC. Translated: CSVDPQGTNYGYTF.

Here the CDR3 reads CASSGNEKLFF. The CDR3 region has the DNA TGTGCCAGCAGCGGGAATGAAAAACTGTTTTTT. The gene calls are TRBV7-9 and TRBJ1-4; no reliable D call. The germline gives CDR1 SEHNR, CDR2 FQNEAQ (reference sequence). The V end was cut by 5 bases, the J end by 5 bases, with 3 bases between. CDR3 length: 11 amino acids.

The chain carries TRBV5-1 and TRBJ1-2; D is ambiguous. The CDR3 consists of 13 residues. Trimming removed 9 bases from V and 2 bases from J, with 14 bases in between. The germline CDR1 and CDR2 sequences are SGHRS and YFSETQ. CDR3 coding DNA: TGCGCCAACTGGACCAAGGGCAACTATGGCTACACCTTC. Amino acid sequence: CANWTKGNYGYTF.

The chain recombines TRBV9 with TRBJ1-1; D call uncertain. The CDR3 runs to 15 residues. CDR1 and CDR2 from the germline V gene are SGDLS and YYNGEE. V was shortened by 1 base and J by 1 base, with 11 bases between the two germline ends. This chain's CDR3 is CASSVSRATNTEAFF. As DNA, the CDR3 is TGTGCCAGCAGCGTATCACGGGCCACGAACACTGAAGCTTTCTTT.

V is TRBV27 and J is TRBJ1-2; D is uncertain. The V end lost 2 bases, the J end lost 7 bases, and 11 bases lay between the germline ends. CDR1 is MNHEY, CDR2 SMNVEV, per germline (reference sequence). This CDR3 is 13 amino acids long. The CDR3 loop is CASSLNVRGGYTF. Written as DNA, the CDR3 is TGTGCCAGCAGTTTAAATGTGCGGGGTGGCTACACCTTC.

The rearrangement uses TRBV27 and TRBJ2-5; 12 positions match TRBD2. The V gene end was trimmed by 5 bases and the J gene end by 1 base; junction bases not matched to a gene: 5. The germline CDR1 and CDR2 sequences are MNHEY and SMNVEV (reference sequence). This CDR3 is 16 amino acids long. DNA of the CDR3: TGTGCCAGCAGTAACGGACTAGCGGGACCCCAAGAGACCCAGTACTTC. Amino acids: CASSNGLAGPQETQYF.

The chain recombines TRBV15 with TRBJ2-4; D remains unclear. The CDR3 runs 11 residues. The germline V and J ends were trimmed by 9 bases and 0 bases, with 3 bases remaining between them. In germline, CDR1 is LNHNV, CDR2 YYDKDF (reference sequence). The CDR3 region is CATVAKNIQYF. As DNA, the CDR3 is TGTGCCACAGTAGCCAAAAACATTCAGTACTTC. The variable domain in full, with the rest retrieved from reference TRBV15 and TRBJ2-4, is DAMVIQNPRYQVTQFGKPVTLSCSQTLNHNVMYWYQQKSSQAPKLLFHYYDKDFNNEADTPDNFQSRRPNTSFCFLDIRSPGLGDTAMYLCATVAKNIQYFGAGTRLSVL.

The CDR3 DNA reads TGTGCCAGCAGCCAAGCGACCGGGGAGCTGTTTTTT. As protein: CASSQATGELFF. The chain links TRBV14 to TRBJ2-2, with no clear D. CDR1 is SGHDN and CDR2 is FVKESK in the germline V gene. CDR3 size: 12 residues. The V end was cut by 1 base, the J end by 5 bases, with 2 bases between.

V is TRBV20-1 and J is TRBJ2-7, with D uncertain. Germline V CDR1 and CDR2: DFQATT, SNEGSKA (reference sequence). The length of the CDR3 is 11 residues. V was cut by 6 bases and J by 7 bases, with 13 bases left in between. The CDR3 sequence is CSALQVGEQYF. As DNA, the CDR3 is TGCAGTGCCCTCCAAGTTGGAGAGCAGTACTTC.

The chain joins TRBV19 to TRBJ1-2; 8 nucleotides agree with TRBD1. The V segment lost 5 bases and the J segment 5 bases; nucleotides outside the gene matches: 10. Per germline, CDR1 LNHDA and CDR2 SQIVND (reference sequence). The CDR3 has 15 residues. The CDR3, as DNA: TGTGCCAGTAGTTTCGGGGGACAGGCCATATATGGCTACACCTTC. Its protein product is CASSFGGQAIYGYTF.

The chain is built from TRBV28 and TRBJ1-1, with D unclear. V lost 10 bases to trimming and J lost 5 bases, with 17 bases between them. Looked up from germline, CDR1 is MDHEN and CDR2 is SYDVKM. The CDR3 spans 13 residues. The DNA of the CDR3 is TGTGCCACCCTGAGTGCGAGGAAAACTGAAGCTTTCTTT. Its protein product is CATLSARKTEAFF.

The count of this clone is one. The rearrangement uses TRBV19 and TRBJ1-5, with no clear D. The germline V gene has CDR1 LNHDA and CDR2 SQIVND (reference sequence). Trimming took off 2 bases at V and 6 bases at J, with 14 bases between the two ends. The CDR3 totals 15 residues. This CDR3 is CASSISTSVGQPQHF. The CDR3 DNA follows: TGTGCCAGTAGTATATCAACAAGCGTGGGTCAGCCCCAGCATTTT.